The 27 T cell receptor beta chains below all came from one sample that was sequenced in a study of post-analysis software for immune sequencing data. Their specific antigens are unknown. TCR beta cDNA libraries had unique molecular identifiers. Each CDR3 protein is one row after TCRdb ran MiXCR on the PCR reads. Among about 170,000 distinct CDR3 sequences listed, approximately 30% were seen once. The study's findings and limits: Four to six TRBV segments appeared more often in patients than in controls, and TRBV5-6, TRBV5-1 and TRBV20-1 were among these.

Material for sequencing was blood. These receptors were collected from a girl aged 10 to 17 with multiple sclerosis.

In its sample, this clonotype was seen a few times. The CDR3 is CASSTRQGETQYF. The CDR3 DNA is TGCGCCAGCAGCACCCGACAGGGGGAGACCCAGTACTTC. J is TRBJ2-5 and V is TRBV5-1, with 8 nucleotides matching TRBD1. The V segment lost 4 bases and the J segment 5 bases; nucleotides outside the gene matches: 4. The CDR3 is 13 residues long. CDR1 is SGHRS and CDR2 is YFSETQ in the germline V gene.

On this clonotype: A junction boundary mismatches the germline segment, possibly from a read error. The chain employs TRBV7-2 and TRBJ2-5, with 8 positions matching TRBD2. The CDR3 is 16 residues long. Looked up from germline, CDR1 is SGHTA and CDR2 is FQGNSA. CDR3 sequence (DNA): TGTGCCAGCGGCTTAGAGCGGGAGCGTCTTTGGGAGACCCAGTACTTC. Translated: CASGLERERLWETQYF.

The table lists this clonotype with many counts. The chain employs TRBV29-1 and TRBJ2-6, with D possibly being TRBD1 (6 bases). Trimming pared 7 bases from V and 0 bases from J, leaving 16 bases between. The CDR3 covers 16 residues. Per the germline V gene, CDR1 is SQVTM and CDR2 is ANQGSEA. Here the CDR3 DNA reads TGCAGCGCCAACAGGGTAGACGGCTCTGGGGCCAACGTCCTGACTTTC. This sequence encodes CSANRVDGSGANVLTF.

This clonotype was detected ten times or more. The chain links TRBV20-1 to TRBJ2-5; 10 bases align to TRBD2. The CDR3 runs to 16 residues. Germline-derived CDR1 and CDR2 are DFQATT and SNEGSKA (reference sequence). V shed 0 bases and J 2 bases; nucleotides not matched to a gene: 6. Written as DNA, the CDR3 is TGCAGTGCTAGAGATCTCCGACTAGCGGGTCAAGAGACCCAGTACTTC. It translates to CSARDLRLAGQETQYF.

The CDR3 DNA reads as TGCAGTGCTTCCGGGGTCCGGGCGGGAGTAAGCGAGCAGTACTTC. Amino acids: CSASGVRAGVSEQYF. The V call is TRBV20-1, the J call TRBJ2-7, with 7 nucleotides matching TRBD2. After removal of 5 bases from V and 6 bases from J, the junction contained 16 bases not matched to a gene. Germline V gene data show CDR1 as DFQATT and CDR2 as SNEGSKA (reference sequence). This CDR3 comprises 15 residues.

This clonotype was observed a few times. J is TRBJ2-7 and V is TRBV14, with TRBD2 matching over 7 bases. The CDR3 covers 16 residues. The V segment lost 1 base and the J segment 2 bases; nucleotides outside the gene matches: 8. Germline V gene sequence: CDR1 SGHDN, CDR2 FVKESK. CDR3 sequence: CASSQVLGGLAYEQYF. In DNA, the CDR3 is TGTGCCAGCAGCCAAGTCCTGGGGGGGTTGGCCTACGAGCAGTACTTC.

This clonotype was counted ten times or more. V is TRBV15 and J is TRBJ2-6; the D is unclear. Germline loops: CDR1 LNHNV, CDR2 YYDKDF (reference sequence). Deletions cut 4 bases from V and 0 bases from J, with 7 bases between. The CDR3 consists of 15 residues. The CDR3, as DNA: TGTGCCACCAGCATAGACCTCTCTGGGGCCAACGTCCTGACTTTC. Encoded protein: CATSIDLSGANVLTF.

At least ten counts were recorded for this clonotype. The chain combines TRBV20-1 with TRBJ2-1, with D unresolved. Germline V lookup: CDR1 DFQATT, CDR2 SNEGSKA (reference sequence). V shed 6 bases and J shed 0 bases, with 15 bases lying between them. The CDR3 totals 15 residues. The CDR3 here is CSAELPFDSYNEQFF. The CDR3 DNA follows: TGCAGTGCGGAGCTCCCCTTCGACTCCTACAATGAGCAGTTCTTC.

This clonotype has a count of ten or more. The rearrangement uses TRBV10-3 and TRBJ2-3; D gene ambiguous. The V gene's germline CDR1 is ENHRY and CDR2 SYGVKD. V lost 3 bases and J 2 bases, leaving 12 bases between the germline ends. The CDR3 runs to 15 residues. The CDR3 DNA is TGTGCCATCAGTGATAGCTGGGCGTCCACAGATACGCAGTATTTT. Protein sequence: CAISDSWASTDTQYF.

This clonotype was seen only a few times. The V gene is TRBV12-3 or TRBV12-4, the J gene TRBJ1-5; D remains unclear. CDR3 length equals 15 residues. V was pared by 6 bases and J by 3 bases, with 15 bases between. The CDR3 nucleotides are TGTGCCAGCAGACCCCCGCCTGGGGTCAATCAGCCCCAGCATTTT. Its translation is CASRPPPGVNQPQHF.

About this clonotype: Given a much more abundant clone one base away, this may be a read error. The chain carries TRBV27 and TRBJ2-1, with a possible D match to TRBD2 (6 bases). Germline V gene lookup returns CDR1 MNHEY and CDR2 SMNVEV (reference sequence). There are 15 residues in the CDR3. Here the CDR3 reads CAGSLGGSLGDEQFF. CDR3 coding DNA: TGTGCCGGCAGTTTGGGAGGTTCCCTTGGAGATGAGCAGTTCTTC.

This clonotype has ten or more counts. The V call is TRBV29-1, the J call TRBJ1-2; D gene unclear. CDR1 is SQVTM and CDR2 is ANQGSEA in the germline V gene. The CDR3 extends over 11 amino acids. V lost 5 bases to trimming and J lost 8 bases, with 12 bases between them. Here the CDR3 DNA reads TGCAGCGTTCGCGACAACGGAGGCTACACCTTC. This sequence encodes CSVRDNGGYTF.

This clonotype was found many times. The chain uses TRBV15 and TRBJ1-5, with D unresolved. The germline V gene encodes CDR1 LNHNV and CDR2 YYDKDF (reference sequence). The CDR3 covers 15 residues. Trimming pared 0 bases from V and 3 bases from J, leaving 9 bases between. This chain's CDR3 is CATSRDPLSNQPQHF. The CDR3 DNA follows: TGTGCCACCAGCAGAGATCCCCTTTCCAATCAGCCCCAGCATTTT.

At least ten counts were recorded for this clonotype. The chain is built from TRBV7-9 and TRBJ2-5; 7 bases are a match to TRBD2. CDR3 length: 15 residues. V gave up 5 bases and J gave up 5 bases; unmatched junction bases: 11. The germline V gene encodes CDR1 SEHNR and CDR2 FQNEAQ (reference sequence). The CDR3 nucleotides are TGTGCCAGCAGCCTCACGGGAGGCCCTGCGGAGACCCAGTACTTC. Its protein product is CASSLTGGPAETQYF.

V gene TRBV20-1 combines with J gene TRBJ2-7; maybe TRBD1 (6 bases). CDR1 is DFQATT and CDR2 is SNEGSKA in the germline V gene (reference sequence). The CDR3 consists of 12 residues. V lost 5 bases, J lost 4 bases, and 12 bases lay in between. CDR3 sequence: CSAGRTAYEQYF. The CDR3 region has the DNA TGCAGTGCTGGACGGACAGCATACGAGCAGTACTTC.

This clonotype came up a few times. V gene TRBV15 combines with J gene TRBJ1-5, with TRBD1 identical over 7 bases. The CDR3 contains 17 residues. Trimming took 0 bases from V and 2 from J; bases not matched to a gene: 7. The germline gives CDR1 LNHNV, CDR2 YYDKDF (reference sequence). The chain's CDR3 is CATSRDTGGTGNQPQHF. CDR3 bases: TGTGCCACCAGCAGAGACACTGGGGGGACAGGCAATCAGCCCCAGCATTTT.

Comments on this clonotype: A much larger clone differs from this one at a single base, so this may be a read error. The chain recombines TRBV14 with TRBJ2-6; D uncertain. CDR1 is SGHDN, CDR2 FVKESK, per germline. This CDR3 contains 14 residues. The CDR3 DNA reads TGTGCCAGCATCCAAACGACCGCGGCCAACGTCCTGACTTTC. This gives the protein CASIQTTAANVLTF.

A word on this clonotype: A read error may explain this, as a much larger clone is one base away. V is TRBV20-1 and J is TRBJ2-1; 8 bases match TRBD2. The CDR3 totals 12 residues. CDR1 is DFQATT, CDR2 SNEGSKA, per germline (reference sequence). CDR3 amino acids: CRADGLANEQFF. CDR3 nucleotide sequence: TGCAGGGCCGATGGACTAGCCAATGAGCAGTTCTTC.

This clonotype was counted a few times. This sequence may be a read error, since a much larger clone differs from it by one base. The gene calls are TRBV7-7 and TRBJ2-7; D perhaps matches TRBD1 (5 bases). The CDR3 runs 15 residues. Per germline, CDR1 SSHAT and CDR2 FNYEAQ (reference sequence). CDR3 amino acids: CAGSLQPAGRNEQYF. The CDR3 DNA reads as TGTGCTGGCAGCTTACAGCCAGCAGGGCGGAACGAGCAGTACTTC. Full variable domain (remainder filled in from reference TRBV7-7 and TRBJ2-7): GAGVSQSPRYKVTKRGQDVTLRCDPISSHATLYWYQQALGQGPEFLTYFNYEAQPDKSGLPSDRFSAERPEGSISTLTIQRTEQRDSAMYRCAGSLQPAGRNEQYFGPGTRLTVT.

With respect to this clonotype: At one end, the junction sequence differs from germline, possibly due to a read error. In DNA form, the CDR3 reads TGCGCTAGCAGCCCGGCCCCGGGGACTAATGAAAAACTGTTTTTT. Protein product: CASSPAPGTNEKLFF. The chain combines TRBV5-1 with TRBJ1-4; no firm D call. In germline, CDR1 is SGHRS, CDR2 YFSETQ. There are 15 residues in the CDR3.

This clonotype appeared a few times. This chain links TRBV19 with TRBJ2-7; D is uncertain. Trimming pared 3 bases from V and 0 bases from J, leaving 9 bases between. The CDR3 length is 14 residues. Germline CDR1 reads LNHDA; CDR2 reads SQIVND (reference sequence). CDR3 DNA: TGTGCCAGTAGTATGCCAGGCCTCTCCTACGAGCAGTACTTC. Translated, it gives CASSMPGLSYEQYF.

At least ten counts were recorded for this clonotype. A junction end diverges from the germline sequence, so it may reflect a read error. The CDR3 spells CSAGERAGGYDEQYF. In DNA, the CDR3 is TGCAGTGCTGGAGAGCGTGCGGGAGGGTATGACGAGCAGTACTTC. This sequence joins TRBV20-1 and TRBJ2-7; 9 positions match TRBD2. The CDR3 totals 15 residues. CDR1 and CDR2 from the germline V gene are DFQATT and SNEGSKA (reference sequence).

This clonotype was recorded many times. The chain couples TRBV27 to TRBJ2-1; D not resolved. The CDR3 is 12 amino acids. Germline V gene sequence: CDR1 MNHEY, CDR2 SMNVEV (reference sequence). Between the trimmed V and J ends, which lost 3 bases and 8 bases, there was a span of 8 bases. The CDR3 loop is CASSFFGDEQFF. In nucleotides, the CDR3 is TGTGCCAGCAGTTTCTTTGGTGATGAGCAGTTCTTC.

This clonotype was observed many times. The chain recombines TRBV7-2 with TRBJ1-1; D not resolved. Per the germline V gene, CDR1 is SGHTA and CDR2 is FQGNSA. There are 12 residues in the CDR3. V dropped 3 bases and J dropped 4 bases, with 6 bases sitting between them. The DNA of the CDR3 is TGTGCCAGCAGCTTGTGGATCACTGAAGCTTTCTTT. Protein: CASSLWITEAFF.

This clonotype came up many times. The gene calls are TRBV4-1 and TRBJ2-1; 10 bases fit TRBD2. This CDR3 region has 17 residues. Looked up from germline, CDR1 is MGHRA and CDR2 is YSYEKL. The V and J ends lost 4 bases and 9 bases, in that order; junction bases with no gene match: 15. CDR3 region: CASSPTPPAGGPGEQFF. The DNA of the CDR3 is TGCGCCAGCAGCCCTACTCCCCCAGCGGGAGGGCCTGGTGAGCAGTTCTTC.

DNA of the CDR3: TGTGCCAGTAACAGGAACACTGAAGCTTTCTTT. The encoded protein is CASNRNTEAFF. V is TRBV2 and J is TRBJ1-1, with D unclear. V lost 9 bases and J 1 base, leaving 6 bases between the germline ends. This CDR3 has 11 amino acids. Germline V CDR1 and CDR2: SNHLY, FYNNEI. Complete variable domain (other parts from reference TRBV2 and TRBJ1-1): EPEVTQTPSHQVTQMGQEVILRCVPISNHLYFYWYRQILGQKVEFLVSFYNNEISEKSEIFDDQFSVERPDGSNFTLKIRSTKLEDSAMYFCASNRNTEAFFGQGTRLTVV.

The chain is built from TRBV20-1 and TRBJ1-4, with 7 nucleotides matching TRBD1. Germline CDR1 reads DFQATT; CDR2 reads SNEGSKA (reference sequence). J gave up 4 bases and V 5 bases, and 7 bases lay outside the gene matches. There are 14 residues in the CDR3. CDR3 region: CSAQGQLLNEKLFF. CDR3 bases: TGCAGTGCTCAGGGACAGCTTCTTAATGAAAAACTGTTTTTT.